This passage covers 21 T cell receptor beta chains from one sample sequenced in a study of OX40 agonist ivuxolimab in advanced cancers. Data came from immunoSEQ multiplex PCR; TCRdb stores just in-frame clones and leaves some out. This table has under 50,000 clones, 70% to 90% appearing once. The starting material was CD4+ or CD8+ T cells sorted from blood, obtained in a trial of the OX40 agonist ivuxolimab. Every receptor here comes from an adult with an advanced solid tumor such as melanoma, head and neck, liver or kidney cancer.

J is TRBJ2-1 and V is TRBV19; D is unclear. Per the germline V gene, CDR1 is LNHDA and CDR2 is SQIVND (reference sequence). V lost 3 bases and J 0 bases, leaving 6 bases between the germline ends. This CDR3 spans 14 amino acids. The CDR3 bases are TGTGCCAGTAGTATCGAGATCTCCTACAATGAGCAGTTCTTC. Translation gives CASSIEISYNEQFF.

The rearrangement joins TRBV19 to TRBJ2-2, with a possible D match to TRBD1 (5 bases). The CDR3 extends over 13 amino acids. Germline CDR1 is LNHDA and CDR2 is SQIVND (reference sequence). The V gene lost 10 bases and the J gene lost 1 base, with 10 bases spanning the gap. This CDR3 is CATWTLNTGELFF. As DNA, the CDR3 is TGTGCCACCTGGACACTGAACACCGGGGAGCTGTTTTTT.

The genes are TRBV29-1 and TRBJ1-1; no clear D. The CDR3 runs to 12 residues. The germline CDR1 and CDR2 sequences are SQVTM and ANQGSEA. Trimming removed 7 bases from V and 1 base from J, with 10 bases in between. CDR3 sequence: CSAYARNTEAFF. As DNA, the CDR3 is TGCAGCGCATACGCACGGAACACTGAAGCTTTCTTT.

The J gene is TRBJ2-1, the V gene TRBV4-1; tentative D call: TRBD2 (5 bases). The CDR3 loop spans 12 amino acids. Germline values: CDR1 MGHRA, CDR2 YSYEKL. V lost 4 bases and J 10 bases, leaving 11 bases between the germline ends. The CDR3 region is CASSLTRGEQFF. Written as DNA, the CDR3 is TGCGCCAGCAGCCTGACCCGAGGGGAGCAGTTCTTC.

V is TRBV28 and J is TRBJ1-4; D gene uncertain. V lost 7 bases to trimming and J lost 4 bases, with 13 bases between them. Per the germline V gene, CDR1 is MDHEN and CDR2 is SYDVKM. The CDR3 is made up of 14 amino acids. CDR3: CASTNLGGNEKLFF. CDR3 DNA: TGTGCCAGCACCAACCTAGGCGGTAATGAAAAACTGTTTTTT.

V gene TRBV6-4 combines with J gene TRBJ2-1; 11 nucleotides line up with TRBD2. Trimming took 4 bases from V and 10 from J; bases not matched to a gene: 12. Germline CDR1 MRHNA, CDR2 SNTAGT. The CDR3 has 16 amino acids. The CDR3 DNA reads TGTGCCAGCAGTGCACTAGCGGGAGACGGTTGGGGAGAGCAGTTCTTC. It yields the protein CASSALAGDGWGEQFF.

This clone is medium-sized within its sample. The chain recombines TRBV5-1 with TRBJ2-7; D possibly corresponds to TRBD1 (5 bases). Trimming cost V 0 bases and J 4 bases, with 11 bases left between them. The germline gives CDR1 SGHRS, CDR2 YFSETQ. The CDR3 has 14 residues. CDR3 in DNA: TGCGCCAGCAGCTTGGCTCAGGGATGGTACGAGCAGTACTTC. Residues: CASSLAQGWYEQYF.

V and J are TRBV11-3 and TRBJ2-1; D not certain. CDR3 size: 14 residues. Deletions cut 4 bases from V and 5 bases from J, with 12 bases between. From germline, CDR1 is SGHNT and CDR2 YENEEA. CDR3 nucleotide sequence: TGTGCCAGCAGCTCGATCGGACGTAACAATGAGCAGTTCTTC. Protein product: CASSSIGRNNEQFF.

This chain uses TRBV5-5 with TRBJ2-1; D unresolved. This CDR3 comprises 15 residues. CDR1 SGHKS and CDR2 YYEKEE come from the germline V gene (reference sequence). Trimming removed 4 bases from V and 10 bases from J, with 21 bases in between. CDR3 bases: TGTGCCAGCAGCCATCCCGAATTGGCCAGCCCCGAGCAGTTCTTC. It specifies CASSHPELASPEQFF.

This clone came up once. Here the CDR3 reads CASSFGARSQETQYF. The DNA of the CDR3 is TGTGCCAGCAGCTTTGGCGCTAGGAGCCAAGAGACCCAGTACTTC. V gene TRBV5-6 combines with J gene TRBJ2-5, with no clear D. This CDR3 is built from 15 residues. Germline CDR1 reads SGHDT; CDR2 reads YYEEEE. V shed 2 bases and J shed 1 base, with 12 bases lying between them.

CDR3 residues: CASSDDRVDQPQHF. The DNA for the CDR3 is TGTGCCAGTAGCGACGACAGGGTAGATCAGCCCCAGCATTTT. The rearrangement uses TRBV19 and TRBJ1-5; TRBD1 agrees at 7 bases. There are 14 residues in the CDR3. Germline V gives CDR1 LNHDA, CDR2 SQIVND (reference sequence). The V and J ends lost 6 bases and 5 bases, in that order; junction bases with no gene match: 7.

This chain joins TRBV27 and TRBJ1-1; the D gene is possibly TRBD1 (5 bases). The germline V gene encodes CDR1 MNHEY and CDR2 SMNVEV (reference sequence). Trimming took 5 bases from V and 1 from J, leaving 8 bases between them. The CDR3 loop spans 13 amino acids. Written as DNA, the CDR3 is TGTGCCAGCAGTCTCGGACAGAACACTGAAGCTTTCTTT. Encoded protein: CASSLGQNTEAFF.

CDR3 bases: TGTGCCAGCAGTTTCTCCGACGGAGACTACGAGCAGTACGTC. This codes for CASSFSDGDYEQYV. The chain joins TRBV6-5 to TRBJ2-7; D ambiguous. Germline V lookup: CDR1 MNHEY, CDR2 SVGAGI. The CDR3 length is 14 residues. The V end was cut by 4 bases, the J end by 3 bases, with 13 bases between.

The chain couples TRBV11-2 to TRBJ2-3, with D possibly being TRBD2 (5 bases). Germline V gene lookup returns CDR1 SGHAT and CDR2 FQNNGV. Trimming stripped 5 bases from V and 2 bases from J, with 17 bases between. The CDR3 consists of 16 residues. The CDR3 DNA is TGTGCCAGCAGCCTAGTGTACGGGGAGATCACAGATACGCAGTATTTT. This codes for CASSLVYGEITDTQYF.

The chain links TRBV7-6 to TRBJ1-3, with D perhaps TRBD1 (6 bases). This CDR3 comprises 16 residues. Germline V CDR1 and CDR2: SGHVS, FNYEAQ. Between the trimmed V and J ends, which lost 7 bases and 1 base, there was a span of 17 bases. DNA for the CDR3: TGTGCCAGCAAGGGGGGGTCAGGAGGATCTGGAAACACCATATATTTT. It specifies CASKGGSGGSGNTIYF.

The chain carries TRBV7-9 and TRBJ2-7; TRBD2 is a possible D gene (6 bases). CDR3 length equals 14 residues. The germline gives CDR1 SEHNR, CDR2 FQNEAQ (reference sequence). The germline V and J ends were trimmed by 4 bases and 6 bases, with 16 bases remaining between them. Here the CDR3 reads CASSSGRSGIEQYV. The CDR3 DNA is TGTGCCAGCAGCTCAGGGAGGTCCGGCATCGAGCAGTACGTC.

V usage is TRBV28 and J usage is TRBJ2-2; 7 bases line up with TRBD1. The germline gives CDR1 MDHEN, CDR2 SYDVKM. With 5 bases clipped from V and 6 bases from J, the junction kept 9 bases outside the gene matches. The CDR3 length is 15 residues. The CDR3 loop reads CASSKTGARAGELFF. CDR3 in DNA: TGTGCCAGCAGTAAAACAGGGGCCCGGGCCGGGGAGCTGTTTTTT.

The chain joins TRBV5-1 to TRBJ2-7, with D perhaps matching TRBD1 (8 bases). Germline V gene sequence: CDR1 SGHRS, CDR2 YFSETQ. The CDR3 is 16 residues long. V lost 4 bases and J lost 4, with 21 bases in between. The CDR3 DNA reads as TGCGCCAGCAGCCCCAGGGGGCGCAGCGGGGAATACGAGCAGTACTTC. This sequence encodes CASSPRGRSGEYEQYF. Drawing the rest from reference TRBV5-1 and TRBJ2-7, the complete variable domain is KAGVTQTPRYLIKTRGQQVTLSCSPISGHRSVSWYQQTPGQGLQFLFEYFSETQRNKGNFPGRFSGRQFSNSRSEMNVSTLELGDSALYLCASSPRGRSGEYEQYFGPGTRLTVT.

This chain uses TRBV4-1 with TRBJ1-1; D remains ambiguous. The V gene's germline CDR1 is MGHRA and CDR2 YSYEKL. This CDR3 has 14 residues. The V end lost 4 bases, the J end lost 2 bases, and 11 bases lay between the germline ends. CDR3 coding DNA: TGCGCCAGCAGCCCAACTTGGGCCAACACTGAAGCTTTCTTT. It codes for CASSPTWANTEAFF.

This clone was observed a single time. The rearrangement joins TRBV10-3 to TRBJ1-1; no clear D. V lost 10 bases, J lost 0 bases, and 6 bases lay in between. The CDR3 is 11 amino acids. Germline V gene data show CDR1 as ENHRY and CDR2 as SYGVKD. The CDR3 loop is CATQLNTEAFF. In nucleotides, the CDR3 is TGTGCCACCCAACTGAACACTGAAGCTTTCTTT.

This chain joins TRBV27 and TRBJ1-1, with a tentative D call TRBD1 (5 bases). The V and J ends lost 0 bases and 3 bases respectively, with 14 bases between them. In germline, CDR1 is MNHEY, CDR2 SMNVEV (reference sequence). The CDR3 extends over 16 amino acids. CDR3 region: CASSLSMGDQDTEAFF. In DNA form, the CDR3 reads TGTGCCAGCAGTTTATCGATGGGGGACCAGGACACTGAAGCTTTCTTT.